Included here is one T cell receptor (beta chain) sequence, with context. Its antigen remains unknown. TCRdb redid the calling of the RT-PCR reads with MiXCR, one entry per CDR3 protein. The sample lists a few hundred thousand distinct CDR3 sequences, around a fifth occurring once. This entry comes from a study of response to subunit inactivated influenza vaccine. Study-wide results and caveats: Authors suggested each seasonal influenza vaccination recruits few new T cells.

Trimming at V came to 5 bases and at J to 2 bases, leaving 6 bases not matched to a gene. The CDR3 is 16 residues long. The germline V gene encodes CDR1 DFQATT and CDR2 SNEGSKA (reference sequence). This clonotype was obtained from a man aged 50-75 years who received an inactivated influenza vaccine. Sequencing used PBMCs from blood, obtained roughly 20 months after vaccination. The chain links TRBV20-1 to TRBJ2-2; 12 bases agree with TRBD2. The CDR3 region is CSARTSGKINTGELFF. The CDR3 DNA reads as TGCAGTGCTCGGACTAGCGGGAAAATTAACACCGGGGAGCTGTTTTTT.